This T cell receptor (beta chain) is drawn from a study of shared clonotypes between healthy human individuals. The sample holds a few counts of this clone. Germline values: CDR1 SGHDN, CDR2 FVKESK. CDR3 length: 13 residues. Trimming stripped 0 bases from V and 5 bases from J, with 7 bases between. This table comes from immunoSEQ multiplex PCR, and its TCRdb copy is limited to in-frame clones, with some not included. The sample holds 780,000 or so clones; 55% to 80% are singletons and the top ten take under 2%. The origin of this receptor is a woman aged 25 to 39 in good health. The source material was memory CD4+ T cells sorted from blood. Stated subset: CD45RA-negative fraction. The rearrangement joins TRBV14 to TRBJ1-1, with D hard to call. CDR3 nucleotide sequence: TGTGCCAGCAGCCAAGATGGGGAAACTGAAGCTTTCTTT. Protein sequence: CASSQDGETEAFF.